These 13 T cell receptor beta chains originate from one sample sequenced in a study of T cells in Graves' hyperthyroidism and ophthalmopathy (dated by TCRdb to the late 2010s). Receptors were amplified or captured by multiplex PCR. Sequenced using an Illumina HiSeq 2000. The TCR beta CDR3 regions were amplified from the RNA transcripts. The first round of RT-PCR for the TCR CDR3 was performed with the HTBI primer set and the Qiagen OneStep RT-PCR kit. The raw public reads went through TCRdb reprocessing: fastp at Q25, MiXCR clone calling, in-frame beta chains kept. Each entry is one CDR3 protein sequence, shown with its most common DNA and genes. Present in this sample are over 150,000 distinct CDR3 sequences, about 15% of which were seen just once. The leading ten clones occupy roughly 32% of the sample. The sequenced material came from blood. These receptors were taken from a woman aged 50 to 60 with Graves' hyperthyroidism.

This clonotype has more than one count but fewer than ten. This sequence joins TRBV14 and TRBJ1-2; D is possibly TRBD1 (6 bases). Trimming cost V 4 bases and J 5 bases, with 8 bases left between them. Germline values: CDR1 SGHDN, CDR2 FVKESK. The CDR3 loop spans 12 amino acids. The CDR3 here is CASSRGQYGYTF. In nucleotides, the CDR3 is TGTGCCAGCAGCCGCGGACAGTATGGCTACACCTTC.

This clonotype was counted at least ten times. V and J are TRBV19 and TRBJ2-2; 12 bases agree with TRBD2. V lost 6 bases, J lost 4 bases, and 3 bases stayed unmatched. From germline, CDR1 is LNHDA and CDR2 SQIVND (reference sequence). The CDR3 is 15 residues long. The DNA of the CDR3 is TGTGCCAGTAGCCAGACTAGCGGGGGCACCGGGGAGCTGTTTTTT. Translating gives CASSQTSGGTGELFF. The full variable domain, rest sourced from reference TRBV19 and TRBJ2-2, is DGGITQSPKYLFRKEGQNVTLSCEQNLNHDAMYWYRQDPGQGLRLIYYSQIVNDFQKGDIAEGYSVSREKKESFPLTVTSAQKNPTAFYLCASSQTSGGTGELFFGEGSRLTVL.

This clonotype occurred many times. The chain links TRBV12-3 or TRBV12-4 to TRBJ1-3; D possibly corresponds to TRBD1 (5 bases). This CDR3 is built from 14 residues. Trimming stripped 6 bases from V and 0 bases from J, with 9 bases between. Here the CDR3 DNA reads TGTGCCAGCAGCATGGACATCTCTGGAAACACCATATATTTT. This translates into CASSMDISGNTIYF.

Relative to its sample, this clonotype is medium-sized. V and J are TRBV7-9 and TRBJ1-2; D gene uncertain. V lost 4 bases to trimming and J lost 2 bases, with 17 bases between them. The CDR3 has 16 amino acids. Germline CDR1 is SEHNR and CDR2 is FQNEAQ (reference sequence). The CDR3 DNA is TGTGCCAGCAGCTCCCCCATACACTCAAAGAACTATGGCTACACCTTC. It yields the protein CASSSPIHSKNYGYTF.

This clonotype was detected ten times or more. The CDR3 DNA reads as TGTGCCAGCAGTGTGGACACTTACACTGAAGCTTTCTTT. This translates into CASSVDTYTEAFF. The genes are TRBV2 and TRBJ1-1; TRBD1 might be the D (5 bases). Germline V gene lookup returns CDR1 SNHLY and CDR2 FYNNEI. This CDR3 contains 13 residues. Between the trimmed V and J ends, which lost 4 bases and 3 bases, there was a span of 9 bases.

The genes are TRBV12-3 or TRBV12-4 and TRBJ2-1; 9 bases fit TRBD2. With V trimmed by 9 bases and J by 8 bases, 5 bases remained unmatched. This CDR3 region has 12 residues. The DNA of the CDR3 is TGTGCCAGTTCTAGCGGGAACTATGAGCAGTTCTTC. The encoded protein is CASSSGNYEQFF.

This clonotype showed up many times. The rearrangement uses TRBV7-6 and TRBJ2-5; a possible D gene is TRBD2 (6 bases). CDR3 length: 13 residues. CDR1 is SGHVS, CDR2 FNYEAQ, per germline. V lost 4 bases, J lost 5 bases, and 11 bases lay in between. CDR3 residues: CASSSTSLETQYF. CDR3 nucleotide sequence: TGTGCCAGCAGCTCAACTAGCCTGGAGACCCAGTACTTC. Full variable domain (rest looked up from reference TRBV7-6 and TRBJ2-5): GAGVSQSPRYKVTKRGQDVALRCDPISGHVSLYWYRQALGQGPEFLTYFNYEAQQDKSGLPNDRFSAERPEGSISTLTIQRTEQRDSAMYRCASSSTSLETQYFGPGTRLLVL.

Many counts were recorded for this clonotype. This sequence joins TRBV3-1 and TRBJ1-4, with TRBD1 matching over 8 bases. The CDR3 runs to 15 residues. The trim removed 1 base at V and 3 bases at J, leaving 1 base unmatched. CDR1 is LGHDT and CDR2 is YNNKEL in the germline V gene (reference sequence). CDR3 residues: CASSQGTGSNEKLFF. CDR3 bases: TGTGCCAGCAGCCAAGGGACAGGGTCTAATGAAAAACTGTTTTTT.

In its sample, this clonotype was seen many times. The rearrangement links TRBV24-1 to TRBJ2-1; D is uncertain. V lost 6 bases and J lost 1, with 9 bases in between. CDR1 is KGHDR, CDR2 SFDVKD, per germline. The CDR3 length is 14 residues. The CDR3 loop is CATSRGGSYNEQFF. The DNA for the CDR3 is TGTGCCACCAGTAGAGGCGGATCCTACAATGAGCAGTTCTTC.

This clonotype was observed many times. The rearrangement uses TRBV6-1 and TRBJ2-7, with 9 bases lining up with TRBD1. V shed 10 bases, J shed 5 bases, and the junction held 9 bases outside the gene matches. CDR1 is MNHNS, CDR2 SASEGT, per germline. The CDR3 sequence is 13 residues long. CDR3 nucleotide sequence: TGTGCCACCTTCGGGACAGGGAGGAACGAGCAGTACTTC. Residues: CATFGTGRNEQYF.

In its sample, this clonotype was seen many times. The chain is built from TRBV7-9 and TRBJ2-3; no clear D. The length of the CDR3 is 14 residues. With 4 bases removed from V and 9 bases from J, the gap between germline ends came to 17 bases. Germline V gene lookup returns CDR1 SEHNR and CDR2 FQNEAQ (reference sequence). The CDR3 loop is CASSYRAQVDTQYF. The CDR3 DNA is TGTGCCAGCAGCTACCGGGCCCAGGTAGACACGCAGTATTTT. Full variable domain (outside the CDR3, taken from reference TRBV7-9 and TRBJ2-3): DTGVSQNPRHKITKRGQNVTFRCDPISEHNRLYWYRQTLGQGPEFLTYFQNEAQLEKSRLLSDRFSAERPKGSFSTLEIQRTEQGDSAMYLCASSYRAQVDTQYFGPGTRLTVL.

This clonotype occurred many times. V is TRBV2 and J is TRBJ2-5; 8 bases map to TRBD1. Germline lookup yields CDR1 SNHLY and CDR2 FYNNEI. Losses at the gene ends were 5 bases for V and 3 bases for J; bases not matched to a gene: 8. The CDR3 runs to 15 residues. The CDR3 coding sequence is TGTGCCAGCAGTCGGACAGGGTTAAGAAAAGAGACCCAGTACTTC. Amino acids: CASSRTGLRKETQYF.

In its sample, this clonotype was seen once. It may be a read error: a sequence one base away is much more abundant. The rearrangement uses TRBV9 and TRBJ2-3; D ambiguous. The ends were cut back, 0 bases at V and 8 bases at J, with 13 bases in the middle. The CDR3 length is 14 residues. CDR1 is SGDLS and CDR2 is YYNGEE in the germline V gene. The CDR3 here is CASSVVGYLGTQYF. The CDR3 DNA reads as TGTGCCAGCAGCGTAGTAGGGTACCTCGGTACGCAGTATTTT.